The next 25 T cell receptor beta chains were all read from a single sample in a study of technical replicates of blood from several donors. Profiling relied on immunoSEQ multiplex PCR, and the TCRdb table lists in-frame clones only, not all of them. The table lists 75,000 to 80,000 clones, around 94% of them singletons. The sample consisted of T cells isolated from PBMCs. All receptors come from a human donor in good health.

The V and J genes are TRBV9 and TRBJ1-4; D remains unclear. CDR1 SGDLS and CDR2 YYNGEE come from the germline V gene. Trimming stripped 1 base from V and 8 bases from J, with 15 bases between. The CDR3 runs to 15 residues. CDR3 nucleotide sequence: TGTGCCAGCAGCGTACGAAACCGCGGAGAGGAAAAACTGTTTTTT. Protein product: CASSVRNRGEEKLFF.

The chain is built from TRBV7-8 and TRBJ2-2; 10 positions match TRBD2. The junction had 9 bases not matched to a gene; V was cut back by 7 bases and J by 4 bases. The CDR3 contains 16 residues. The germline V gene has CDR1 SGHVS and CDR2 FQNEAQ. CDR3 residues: CASTLAGEIITGELFF. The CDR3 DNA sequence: TGTGCCAGCACTCTAGCGGGAGAAATTATCACCGGGGAGCTGTTTTTT.

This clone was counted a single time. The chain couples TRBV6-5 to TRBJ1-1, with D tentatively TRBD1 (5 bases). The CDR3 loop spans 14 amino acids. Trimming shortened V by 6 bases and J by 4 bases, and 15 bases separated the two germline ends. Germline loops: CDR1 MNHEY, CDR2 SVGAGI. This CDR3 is CASSRGGESTEAFF. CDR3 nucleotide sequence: TGTGCCAGCAGCCGAGGAGGGGAGAGCACTGAAGCTTTCTTT.

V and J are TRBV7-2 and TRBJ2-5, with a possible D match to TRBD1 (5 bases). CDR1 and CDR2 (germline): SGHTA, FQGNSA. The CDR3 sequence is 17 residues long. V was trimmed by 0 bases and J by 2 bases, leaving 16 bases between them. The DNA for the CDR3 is TGTGCCAGCAGCTTAGCTCTCAGGGTAGGGGCACAAGAGACCCAGTACTTC. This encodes CASSLALRVGAQETQYF.

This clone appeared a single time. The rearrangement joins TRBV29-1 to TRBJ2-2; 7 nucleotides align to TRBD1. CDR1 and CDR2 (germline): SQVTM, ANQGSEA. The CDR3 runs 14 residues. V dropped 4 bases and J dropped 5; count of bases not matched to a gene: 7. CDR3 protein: CSVARQGRTGELFF. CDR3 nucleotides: TGCAGCGTTGCCCGACAGGGTAGGACCGGGGAGCTGTTTTTT.

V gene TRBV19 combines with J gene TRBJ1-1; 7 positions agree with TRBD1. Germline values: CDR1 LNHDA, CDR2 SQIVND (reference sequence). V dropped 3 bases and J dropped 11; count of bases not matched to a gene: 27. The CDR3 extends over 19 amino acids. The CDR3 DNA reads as TGTGCCAGTAGTATTTCGTTTAGGGGTTTTGGGACAGTATCACCGCGGGCTTTCTTT. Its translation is CASSISFRGFGTVSPRAFF.

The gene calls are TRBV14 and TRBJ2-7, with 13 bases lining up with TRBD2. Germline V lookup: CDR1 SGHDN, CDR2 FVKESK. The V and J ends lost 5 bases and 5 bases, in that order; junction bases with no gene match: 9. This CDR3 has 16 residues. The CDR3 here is CASSRRTSGSGNEQYF. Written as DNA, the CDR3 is TGTGCCAGCAGCAGAAGGACTAGCGGGAGCGGGAACGAGCAGTACTTC.

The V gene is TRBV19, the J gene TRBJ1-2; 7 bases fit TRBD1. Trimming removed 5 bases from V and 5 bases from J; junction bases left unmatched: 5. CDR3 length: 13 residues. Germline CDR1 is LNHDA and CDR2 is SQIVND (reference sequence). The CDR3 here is CASSDRVLYGYTF. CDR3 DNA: TGTGCCAGTAGTGACAGGGTCCTATATGGCTACACCTTC.

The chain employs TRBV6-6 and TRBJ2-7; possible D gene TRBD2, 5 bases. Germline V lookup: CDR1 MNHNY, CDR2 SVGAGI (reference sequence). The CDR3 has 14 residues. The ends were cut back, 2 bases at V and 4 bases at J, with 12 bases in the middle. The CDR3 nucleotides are TGTGCCAGCAGTTACGGTGGGGAGTCATACGAGCAGTACTTC. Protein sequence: CASSYGGESYEQYF.

DNA of the CDR3: TGTGCCAGCAGTCGGACTCCTTTTAGCACAGATACGCAGTATTTT. Translating it yields CASSRTPFSTDTQYF. The V call is TRBV5-6, the J call TRBJ2-3, with a weak D call TRBD2 (5 bases). Between the trimmed V and J ends, which lost 5 bases and 0 bases, there was a span of 13 bases. Germline CDR1 and CDR2: SGHDT and YYEEEE. This CDR3 has 15 amino acids.

The CDR3, as DNA: TGTGCCAGCTCACATTGGGAACAGGGAGAATACGAGCAGTACTTC. It encodes CASSHWEQGEYEQYF. This sequence joins TRBV18 and TRBJ2-7; D may be TRBD1 (6 bases). This CDR3 comprises 15 residues. Trimming took 4 bases from V and 4 from J, leaving 17 bases between them. The germline gives CDR1 KGHSH, CDR2 LQKENI.

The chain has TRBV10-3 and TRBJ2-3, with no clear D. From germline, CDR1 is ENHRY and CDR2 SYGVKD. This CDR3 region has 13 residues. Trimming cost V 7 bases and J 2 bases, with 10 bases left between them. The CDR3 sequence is CAIKADTTDTQYF. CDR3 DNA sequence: TGTGCCATCAAGGCGGATACCACAGATACGCAGTATTTT.

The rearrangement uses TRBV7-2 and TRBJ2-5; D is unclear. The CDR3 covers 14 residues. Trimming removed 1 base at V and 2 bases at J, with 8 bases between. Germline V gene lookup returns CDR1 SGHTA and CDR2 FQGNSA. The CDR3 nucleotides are TGTGCCAGCAGCTTAGTAGGCGGACAAGAGACCCAGTACTTC. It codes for CASSLVGGQETQYF.

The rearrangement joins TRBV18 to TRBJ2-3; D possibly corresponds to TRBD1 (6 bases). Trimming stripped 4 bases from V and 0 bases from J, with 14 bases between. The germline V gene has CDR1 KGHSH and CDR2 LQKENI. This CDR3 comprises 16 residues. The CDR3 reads CASSLRQALSTDTQYF. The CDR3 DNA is TGTGCCAGCTCACTTCGACAGGCCCTTAGCACAGATACGCAGTATTTT.

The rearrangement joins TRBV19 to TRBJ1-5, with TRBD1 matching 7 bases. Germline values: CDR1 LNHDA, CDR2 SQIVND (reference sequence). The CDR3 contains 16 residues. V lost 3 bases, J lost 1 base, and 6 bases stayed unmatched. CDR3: CASSIQGGESNQPQHF. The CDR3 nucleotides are TGTGCCAGTAGTATCCAGGGGGGCGAGAGCAATCAGCCCCAGCATTTT. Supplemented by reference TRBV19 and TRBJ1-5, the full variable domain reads DGGITQSPKYLFRKEGQNVTLSCEQNLNHDAMYWYRQDPGQGLRLIYYSQIVNDFQKGDIAEGYSVSREKKESFPLTVTSAQKNPTAFYLCASSIQGGESNQPQHFGDGTRLSIL.

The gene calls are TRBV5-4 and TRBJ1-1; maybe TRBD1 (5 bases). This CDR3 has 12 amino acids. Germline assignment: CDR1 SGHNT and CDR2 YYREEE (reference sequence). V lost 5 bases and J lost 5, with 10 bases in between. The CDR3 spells CASSFGQTEAFF. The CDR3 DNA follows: TGTGCCAGCAGTTTCGGACAAACTGAAGCTTTCTTT.

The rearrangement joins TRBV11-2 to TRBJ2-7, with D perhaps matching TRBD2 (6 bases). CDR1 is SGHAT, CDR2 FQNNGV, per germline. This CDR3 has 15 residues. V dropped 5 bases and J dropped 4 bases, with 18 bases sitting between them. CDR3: CASSLVLAALYEQYF. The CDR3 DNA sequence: TGTGCCAGCAGCCTCGTTTTAGCGGCCCTTTACGAGCAGTACTTC.

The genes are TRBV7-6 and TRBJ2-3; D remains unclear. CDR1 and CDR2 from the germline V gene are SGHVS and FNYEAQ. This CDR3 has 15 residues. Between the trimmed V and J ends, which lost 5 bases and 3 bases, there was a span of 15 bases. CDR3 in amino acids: CASSENGELTDTQYF. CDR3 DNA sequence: TGTGCCAGCAGCGAGAACGGAGAGCTTACAGATACGCAGTATTTT.

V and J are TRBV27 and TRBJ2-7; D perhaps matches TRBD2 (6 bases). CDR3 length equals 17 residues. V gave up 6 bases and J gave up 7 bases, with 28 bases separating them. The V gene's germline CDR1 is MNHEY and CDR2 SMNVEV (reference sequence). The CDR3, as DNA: TGTGCCAGCAGCTCCCGCGCTAGAGCGGGCGCGATGTTGGAGCAGTACTTC. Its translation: CASSSRARAGAMLEQYF.

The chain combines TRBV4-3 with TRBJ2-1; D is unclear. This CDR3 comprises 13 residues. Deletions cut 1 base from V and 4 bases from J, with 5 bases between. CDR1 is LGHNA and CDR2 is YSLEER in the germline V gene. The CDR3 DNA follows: TGCGCCAGCAGCCAAGTGCGATACAATGAGCAGTTCTTC. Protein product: CASSQVRYNEQFF.

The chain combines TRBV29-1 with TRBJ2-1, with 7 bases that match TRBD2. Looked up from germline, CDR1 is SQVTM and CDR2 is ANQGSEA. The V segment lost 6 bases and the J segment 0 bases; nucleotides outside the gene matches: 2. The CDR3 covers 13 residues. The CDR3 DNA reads TGCAGCGTAGCGGGAAGCTCCTACAATGAGCAGTTCTTC. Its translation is CSVAGSSYNEQFF.

The CDR3 nucleotides read TGTGCCATCAGTGAGGACAGGACAGCCTACGAGCAGTACTTC. This codes for CAISEDRTAYEQYF. The V call is TRBV10-3, the J call TRBJ2-7; weak D call: TRBD1 (6 bases). V was cut by 2 bases and J by 2 bases, with 10 bases left in between. The CDR3 has 14 amino acids. Germline V CDR1 and CDR2: ENHRY, SYGVKD.

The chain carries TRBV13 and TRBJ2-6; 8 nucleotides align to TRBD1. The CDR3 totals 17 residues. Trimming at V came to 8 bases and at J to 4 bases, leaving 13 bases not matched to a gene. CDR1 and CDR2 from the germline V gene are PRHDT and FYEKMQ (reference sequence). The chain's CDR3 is CASLRAGGAAGANVLTF. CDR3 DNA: TGTGCCAGCCTTAGGGCAGGGGGCGCAGCGGGGGCCAACGTCCTGACTTTC.

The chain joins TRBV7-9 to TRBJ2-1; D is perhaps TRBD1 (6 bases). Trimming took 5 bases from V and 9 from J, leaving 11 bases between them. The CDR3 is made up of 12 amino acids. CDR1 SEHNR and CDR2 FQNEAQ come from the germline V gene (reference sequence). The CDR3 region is CASSGTGPEQFF. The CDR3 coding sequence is TGTGCCAGCAGCGGTACAGGGCCTGAGCAGTTCTTC.

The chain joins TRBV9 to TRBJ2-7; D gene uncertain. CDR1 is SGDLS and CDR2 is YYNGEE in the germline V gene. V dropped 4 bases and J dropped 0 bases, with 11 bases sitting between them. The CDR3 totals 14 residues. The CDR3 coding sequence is TGTGCCAGCAGCCGATACGGCGGCTCCTACGAGCAGTACTTC. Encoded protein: CASSRYGGSYEQYF.